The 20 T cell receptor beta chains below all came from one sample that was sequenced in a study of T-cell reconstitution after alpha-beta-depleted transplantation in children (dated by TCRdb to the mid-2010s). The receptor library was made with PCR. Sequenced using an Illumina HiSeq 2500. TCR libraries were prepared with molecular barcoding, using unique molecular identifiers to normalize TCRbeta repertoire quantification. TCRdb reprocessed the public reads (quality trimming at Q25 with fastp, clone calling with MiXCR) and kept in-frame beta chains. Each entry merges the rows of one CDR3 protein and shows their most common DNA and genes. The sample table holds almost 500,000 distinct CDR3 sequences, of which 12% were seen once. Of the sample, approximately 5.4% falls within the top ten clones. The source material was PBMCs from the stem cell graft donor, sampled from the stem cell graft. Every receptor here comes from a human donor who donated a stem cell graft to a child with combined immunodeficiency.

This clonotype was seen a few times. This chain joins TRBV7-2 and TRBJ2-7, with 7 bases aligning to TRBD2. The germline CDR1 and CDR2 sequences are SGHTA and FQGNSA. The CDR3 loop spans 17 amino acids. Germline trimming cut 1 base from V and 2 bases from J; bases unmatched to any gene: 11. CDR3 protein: CASSLVGNSGLAYEQYF. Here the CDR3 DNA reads TGTGCCAGCAGCTTAGTGGGGAATTCCGGACTAGCCTACGAGCAGTACTTC.

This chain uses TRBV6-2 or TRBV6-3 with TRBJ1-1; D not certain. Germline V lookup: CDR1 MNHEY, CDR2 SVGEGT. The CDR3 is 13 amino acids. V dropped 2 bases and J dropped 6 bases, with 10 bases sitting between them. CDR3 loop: CASSYNGRAEAFF. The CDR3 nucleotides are TGTGCCAGCAGTTACAATGGGCGCGCTGAAGCTTTCTTT.

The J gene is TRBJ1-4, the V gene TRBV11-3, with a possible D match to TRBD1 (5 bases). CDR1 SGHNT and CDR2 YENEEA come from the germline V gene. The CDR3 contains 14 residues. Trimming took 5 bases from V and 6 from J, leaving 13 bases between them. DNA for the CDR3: TGTGCCAGCAGCCGGACACAATCACATGAAAAACTGTTTTTT. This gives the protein CASSRTQSHEKLFF.

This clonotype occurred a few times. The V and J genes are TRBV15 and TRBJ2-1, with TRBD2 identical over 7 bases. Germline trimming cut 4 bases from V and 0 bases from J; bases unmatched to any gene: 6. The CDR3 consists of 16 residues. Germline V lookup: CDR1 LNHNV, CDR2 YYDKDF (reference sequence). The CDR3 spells CATSNGLVGSYNEQFF. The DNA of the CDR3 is TGTGCCACCAGCAACGGACTAGTGGGCTCCTACAATGAGCAGTTCTTC.

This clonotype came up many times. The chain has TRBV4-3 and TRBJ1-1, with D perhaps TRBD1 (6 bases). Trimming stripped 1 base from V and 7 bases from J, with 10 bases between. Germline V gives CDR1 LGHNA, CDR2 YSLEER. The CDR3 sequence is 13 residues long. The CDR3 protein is CASSQGRGFEAFF. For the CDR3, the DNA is TGCGCCAGCAGCCAAGGCAGGGGCTTTGAAGCTTTCTTT.

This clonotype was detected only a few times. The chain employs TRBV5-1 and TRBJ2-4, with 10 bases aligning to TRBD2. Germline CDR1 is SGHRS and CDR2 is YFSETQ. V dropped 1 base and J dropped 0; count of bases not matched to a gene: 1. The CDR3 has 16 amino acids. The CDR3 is CASSLRLAGAKNIQYF. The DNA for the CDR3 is TGCGCCAGCAGCTTGAGACTAGCGGGAGCCAAAAACATTCAGTACTTC.

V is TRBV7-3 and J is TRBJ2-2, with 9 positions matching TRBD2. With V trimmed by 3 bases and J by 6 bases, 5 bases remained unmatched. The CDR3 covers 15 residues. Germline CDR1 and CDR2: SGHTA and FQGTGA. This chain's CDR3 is CASSFSGSSAGELFF. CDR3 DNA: TGTGCCAGCAGCTTTAGCGGGAGTTCTGCCGGGGAGCTGTTTTTT. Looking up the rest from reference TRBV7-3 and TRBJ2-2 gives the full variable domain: GAGVSQTPSNKVTEKGKYVELRCDPISGHTALYWYRQSLGQGPEFLIYFQGTGAADDSGLPNDRFFAVRPEGSVSTLKIQRTERGDSAVYLCASSFSGSSAGELFFGEGSRLTVL.

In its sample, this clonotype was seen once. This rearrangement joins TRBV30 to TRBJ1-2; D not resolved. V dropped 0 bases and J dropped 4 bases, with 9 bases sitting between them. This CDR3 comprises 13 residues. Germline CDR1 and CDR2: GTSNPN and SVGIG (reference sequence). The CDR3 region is CAWSVQSSYGYTF. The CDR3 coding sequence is TGTGCCTGGAGTGTACAAAGCAGCTATGGCTACACCTTC.

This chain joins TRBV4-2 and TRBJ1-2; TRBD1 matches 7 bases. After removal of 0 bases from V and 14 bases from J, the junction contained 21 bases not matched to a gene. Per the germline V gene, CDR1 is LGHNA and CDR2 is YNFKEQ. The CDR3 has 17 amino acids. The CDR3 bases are TGTGCCAGCAGCCAAGATAAGGGACAGTCTCGATGGCTTGGGTGTACCTTC. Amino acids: CASSQDKGQSRWLGCTF.

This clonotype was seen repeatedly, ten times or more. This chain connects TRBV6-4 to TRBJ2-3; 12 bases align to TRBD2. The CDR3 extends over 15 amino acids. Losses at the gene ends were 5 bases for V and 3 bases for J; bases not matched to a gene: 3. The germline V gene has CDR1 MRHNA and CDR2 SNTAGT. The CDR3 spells CASSILAGGTDTQYF. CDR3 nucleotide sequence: TGTGCCAGCAGTATACTAGCGGGAGGAACAGATACGCAGTATTTT.

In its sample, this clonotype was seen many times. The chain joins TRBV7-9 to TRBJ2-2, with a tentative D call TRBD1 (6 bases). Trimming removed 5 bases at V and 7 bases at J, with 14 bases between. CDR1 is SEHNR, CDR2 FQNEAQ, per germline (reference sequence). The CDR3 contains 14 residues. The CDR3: CASSPRGYSGELFF. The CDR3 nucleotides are TGTGCCAGCAGCCCCAGGGGATATAGCGGGGAGCTGTTTTTT.

The CDR3, as DNA: TGTGCCAGCAGCTCCGTCCCCAGGACAGGGGACTACGAGCAGTACTTC. Translation gives CASSSVPRTGDYEQYF. The chain carries TRBV7-9 and TRBJ2-7; 9 bases align to TRBD1. There are 16 residues in the CDR3. Germline CDR1 reads SEHNR; CDR2 reads FQNEAQ (reference sequence). V trimming: 4 bases; J trimming: 3 bases; junction bases outside the gene matches: 10.

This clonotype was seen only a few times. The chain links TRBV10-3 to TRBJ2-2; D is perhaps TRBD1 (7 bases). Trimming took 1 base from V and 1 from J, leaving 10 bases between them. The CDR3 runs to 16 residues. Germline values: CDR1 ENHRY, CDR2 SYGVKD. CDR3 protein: CAISEWRDRNTGELFF. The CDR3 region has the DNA TGTGCCATCAGTGAGTGGAGGGACAGGAACACCGGGGAGCTGTTTTTT.

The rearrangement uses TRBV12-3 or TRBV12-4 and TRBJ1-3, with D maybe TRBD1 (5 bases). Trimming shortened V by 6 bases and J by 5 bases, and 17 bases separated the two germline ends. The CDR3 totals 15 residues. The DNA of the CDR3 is TGTGCCAGCAGACCCTCCGGGACCCGAAGAAACACCATATATTTT. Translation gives CASRPSGTRRNTIYF.

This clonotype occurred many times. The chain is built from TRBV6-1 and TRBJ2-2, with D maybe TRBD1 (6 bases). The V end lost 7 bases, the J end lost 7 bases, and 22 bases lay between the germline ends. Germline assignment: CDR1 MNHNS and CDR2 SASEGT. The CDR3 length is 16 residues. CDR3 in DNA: TGTGCCAGCACCAACGGATTAATCAACAGGGTCGGGGAGCTGTTTTTT. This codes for CASTNGLINRVGELFF.

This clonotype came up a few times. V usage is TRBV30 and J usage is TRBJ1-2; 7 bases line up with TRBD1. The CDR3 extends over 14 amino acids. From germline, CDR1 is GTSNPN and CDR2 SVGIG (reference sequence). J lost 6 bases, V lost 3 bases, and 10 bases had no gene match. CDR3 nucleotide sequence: TGTGCCTGGAGGTTACAGGGGAATTCGGATGGCTACACCTTC. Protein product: CAWRLQGNSDGYTF.

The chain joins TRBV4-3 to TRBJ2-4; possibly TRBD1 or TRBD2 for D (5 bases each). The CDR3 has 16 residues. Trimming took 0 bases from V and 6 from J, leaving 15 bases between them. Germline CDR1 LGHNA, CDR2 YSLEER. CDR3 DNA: TGCGCCAGCAGCCAAGAGAGGGGAGACGGAAGAAACATTCAGTACTTC. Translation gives CASSQERGDGRNIQYF.

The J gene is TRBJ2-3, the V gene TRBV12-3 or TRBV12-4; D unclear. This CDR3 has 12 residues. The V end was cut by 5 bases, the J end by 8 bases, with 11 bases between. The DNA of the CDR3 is TGTGCCAGCAGTCCTGACACCCTTACGCAGTATTTT. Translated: CASSPDTLTQYF.

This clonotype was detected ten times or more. CDR3 DNA sequence: TGTGCCAGCAGCTTTGAGGTTCGGGAGCAGTTCTTC. It codes for CASSFEVREQFF. This sequence joins TRBV7-8 and TRBJ2-1; D remains ambiguous. The germline gives CDR1 SGHVS, CDR2 FQNEAQ. V was trimmed by 3 bases and J by 10 bases, leaving 10 bases between them. The CDR3 extends over 12 amino acids.

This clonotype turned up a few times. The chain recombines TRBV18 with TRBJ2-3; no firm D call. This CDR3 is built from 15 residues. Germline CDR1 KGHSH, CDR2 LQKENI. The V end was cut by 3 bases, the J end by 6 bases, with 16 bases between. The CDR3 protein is CASSPIVRKEDTQYF. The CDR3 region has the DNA TGTGCCAGCTCACCCATCGTACGGAAGGAGGATACGCAGTATTTT.